Presented here are 20 T cell receptor beta chains from one specimen sequenced in a study of cytomegalovirus exposure and HLA in healthy donors. TCRdb's table, derived via immunoSEQ multiplex PCR, lists solely in-frame clones and lacks some. The sample contains more than 300,000 clones, about nine tenths of which appear only once. The specimen was PBMCs. The receptors were sampled from a woman under 30 in good health and CMV-seronegative.

The J gene is TRBJ2-2, the V gene TRBV7-7; D perhaps matches TRBD1 (6 bases). Germline V lookup: CDR1 SSHAT, CDR2 FNYEAQ (reference sequence). V was clipped by 6 bases and J by 3 bases, with 11 bases between them. The CDR3 loop spans 14 amino acids. CDR3 DNA sequence: TGTGCCAGCAGTCCACAGGGAGACACCGGGGAGCTGTTTTTT. It specifies CASSPQGDTGELFF.

A word on this clone: Other DNA sequences from this sample encode an identical CDR3 as well. V gene TRBV11-2 combines with J gene TRBJ2-7; D is undetermined. Deletions cut 1 base from V and 0 bases from J, with 4 bases between. The CDR3 extends over 13 amino acids. Germline V gene lookup returns CDR1 SGHAT and CDR2 FQNNGV. The CDR3 sequence: CASSLAGSYEQYF. CDR3 bases: TGTGCCAGCAGCTTAGCGGGCTCCTACGAGCAGTACTTC.

This clone showed up just once. The V and J genes are TRBV5-1 and TRBJ2-5, with D possibly being TRBD1 (5 bases). CDR3 length: 16 residues. Germline CDR1 and CDR2: SGHRS and YFSETQ. Trimming took 0 bases from V and 4 from J, leaving 16 bases between them. CDR3 coding DNA: TGCGCCAGCAGCTTGGCACCCCAGGGATTCTCAGAGACCCAGTACTTC. Its protein product is CASSLAPQGFSETQYF.

V gene TRBV30 combines with J gene TRBJ2-1; TRBD2 aligns across 13 bases. This CDR3 has 12 residues. Per the germline V gene, CDR1 is GTSNPN and CDR2 is SVGIG (reference sequence). The CDR3 nucleotides read TGTACCGGGACTAGCGGGACAAATGAGCAGTTCTTC. It codes for CTGTSGTNEQFF.

The genes are TRBV27 and TRBJ2-7, with TRBD2 matching 11 bases. J lost 2 bases, V lost 6 bases, and 3 bases had no gene match. CDR1 is MNHEY and CDR2 is SMNVEV in the germline V gene (reference sequence). The CDR3 has 14 residues. The CDR3 sequence: CASRPGLAAYEQYF. In DNA form, the CDR3 reads TGTGCCAGCAGACCGGGACTAGCGGCCTACGAGCAGTACTTC.

This chain connects TRBV4-2 to TRBJ2-1; D unclear. Germline-derived CDR1 and CDR2 are LGHNA and YNFKEQ. The CDR3 runs to 12 residues. V was trimmed by 1 base and J by 6 bases, leaving 4 bases between them. The chain's CDR3 is CASSQAGNEQFF. The CDR3 DNA reads as TGTGCCAGCAGCCAAGCGGGCAATGAGCAGTTCTTC.

The chain recombines TRBV6-1 with TRBJ1-2, with a possible D match to TRBD1 (6 bases). Germline lookup yields CDR1 MNHNS and CDR2 SASEGT. Between the trimmed V and J ends, which lost 3 bases and 2 bases, there was a span of 10 bases. This CDR3 is 14 amino acids long. The CDR3 region has the DNA TGTGCCAGCAGTGACCTGACAGGCAACTATGGCTACACCTTC. It yields the protein CASSDLTGNYGYTF.

This clone showed up just once. V and J are TRBV30 and TRBJ2-7, with 7 bases identical to TRBD1. CDR1 is GTSNPN, CDR2 SVGIG, per germline (reference sequence). This CDR3 has 14 amino acids. The V gene end was trimmed by 4 bases and the J gene end by 1 base; junction bases not matched to a gene: 7. CDR3 DNA sequence: TGTGCCTGGACCCGGGACAGTCTTTCCTACGAGCAGTACTTC. Protein sequence: CAWTRDSLSYEQYF.

This chain connects TRBV7-3 to TRBJ2-2; TRBD2 aligns across 8 bases. Losses at the gene ends were 2 bases for V and 4 bases for J; bases not matched to a gene: 3. Germline loops: CDR1 SGHTA, CDR2 FQGTGA. This CDR3 is built from 15 residues. CDR3 DNA sequence: TGTGCCAGCAGCTTACCGGGGACTAGCACCGGGGAGCTGTTTTTT. Translated, it gives CASSLPGTSTGELFF.

The gene calls are TRBV30 and TRBJ2-7, with TRBD2 as a possible D gene (6 bases). This CDR3 contains 14 residues. Trimming shortened V by 2 bases and J by 6 bases, and 17 bases separated the two germline ends. CDR1 and CDR2 from the germline V gene are GTSNPN and SVGIG (reference sequence). Here the CDR3 reads CAWSFGSGGAEQYF. Written as DNA, the CDR3 is TGTGCCTGGAGTTTTGGGTCAGGAGGGGCCGAGCAGTACTTC.

The chain uses TRBV27 and TRBJ2-7; 8 bases line up with TRBD2. The germline CDR1 and CDR2 sequences are MNHEY and SMNVEV (reference sequence). The CDR3 runs 15 residues. J gave up 0 bases and V 3 bases, and 4 bases lay outside the gene matches. CDR3 loop: CASSLVLADSYEQYF. The CDR3 nucleotides are TGTGCCAGCAGTTTGGTACTAGCGGACTCCTACGAGCAGTACTTC.

The V call is TRBV27, the J call TRBJ2-2, with TRBD2 matching 8 bases. V shed 1 base, J shed 0 bases, and the junction held 4 bases outside the gene matches. CDR3 length: 17 amino acids. Germline CDR1 and CDR2: MNHEY and SMNVEV (reference sequence). The CDR3 sequence is CASSLLLAGPNTGELFF. The CDR3 nucleotides read TGTGCCAGCAGTTTATTGCTAGCGGGCCCGAACACCGGGGAGCTGTTTTTT.

The chain combines TRBV28 with TRBJ1-1, with TRBD1 matching over 8 bases. V trimming: 3 bases; J trimming: 4 bases; junction bases outside the gene matches: 7. The CDR3 spans 15 residues. Looked up from germline, CDR1 is MDHEN and CDR2 is SYDVKM. CDR3 amino acids: CASSFAGGDGTEAFF. CDR3 DNA: TGTGCCAGCAGTTTCGCAGGGGGCGACGGCACTGAAGCTTTCTTT. Based on the CDR3 plus reference TRBV28 and TRBJ1-1, the full variable domain is DVKVTQSSRYLVKRTGEKVFLECVQDMDHENMFWYRQDPGLGLRLIYFSYDVKMKEKGDIPEGYSVSREKKERFSLILESASTNQTSMYLCASSFAGGDGTEAFFGQGTRLTVV.

V and J are TRBV6-1 and TRBJ2-7, with D possibly TRBD2 on 6 matching bases. Trimming took 3 bases from V and 3 from J, leaving 18 bases between them. The CDR3 extends over 16 amino acids. CDR1 and CDR2 from the germline V gene are MNHNS and SASEGT. DNA for the CDR3: TGTGCCAGCAGTGAGCAGAAACCGGGGGTGGGCTACGAGCAGTACTTC. Translating it yields CASSEQKPGVGYEQYF.

The chain carries TRBV5-6 and TRBJ1-1, with a possible D match to TRBD1 (6 bases). Trimming cost V 4 bases and J 8 bases, with 18 bases left between them. Germline V lookup: CDR1 SGHDT, CDR2 YYEEEE. The CDR3 runs 14 residues. The CDR3, as DNA: TGTGCCAGCAGCAGACCCAAACAGGGCGGGGAAGCTTTCTTT. Amino acid sequence: CASSRPKQGGEAFF.

The gene calls are TRBV7-8 and TRBJ2-1, with 15 bases identical to TRBD2. CDR3 length: 17 residues. Losses at the gene ends were 5 bases for V and 7 bases for J; bases not matched to a gene: 9. Germline CDR1 is SGHVS and CDR2 is FQNEAQ. This chain's CDR3 is CASSPGLAGGPHNEQFF. The CDR3 DNA sequence: TGTGCCAGCAGCCCGGGACTAGCGGGAGGCCCCCATAATGAGCAGTTCTTC.

J is TRBJ1-6 and V is TRBV27, with TRBD1 identical over 7 bases. V shed 7 bases, J shed 4 bases, and the junction held 10 bases outside the gene matches. CDR3 size: 16 residues. CDR1 is MNHEY and CDR2 is SMNVEV in the germline V gene (reference sequence). The DNA for the CDR3 is TGTGCCAGCACCCTGACAGGGTGGCGGTATAATTCACCCCTCCACTTT. Amino acid sequence: CASTLTGWRYNSPLHF.

The gene calls are TRBV9 and TRBJ2-1, with 13 bases aligning to TRBD2. V lost 3 bases, J lost 4 bases, and 4 bases stayed unmatched. CDR3 size: 16 residues. The germline V gene encodes CDR1 SGDLS and CDR2 YYNGEE. The CDR3 DNA reads TGTGCCAGCAGCGCCACTAGCGGGAGGGATTACAATGAGCAGTTCTTC. It specifies CASSATSGRDYNEQFF.

The chain combines TRBV11-2 with TRBJ2-1; 12 nucleotides align to TRBD1. The CDR3 length is 14 residues. Germline CDR1 SGHAT, CDR2 FQNNGV. J lost 9 bases, V lost 5 bases, and 5 bases had no gene match. For the CDR3, the DNA is TGTGCCAGCAGCCGGGACAGGGGGCTGGGTGAGCAGTTCTTC. Translated: CASSRDRGLGEQFF.

This chain links TRBV15 with TRBJ1-5, with 7 bases identical to TRBD1. This CDR3 region has 15 residues. Germline CDR1 reads LNHNV; CDR2 reads YYDKDF (reference sequence). J gave up 0 bases and V 5 bases, and 4 bases lay outside the gene matches. The CDR3 nucleotides are TGTGCCACCAGCCCCCGGACAGGTAGCAATCAGCCCCAGCATTTT. Its protein product is CATSPRTGSNQPQHF.